This T cell receptor (beta chain) was identified during a study of shared clonotypes between healthy human individuals. The naive CD8 fraction comprised CD45RO-negative cells positively selected for CCR7 and excluded terminally differentiated effector memory CD45RA+ cells. Libraries were prepared by immunoSEQ multiplex PCR; TCRdb keeps only in-frame clonotypes and omits some of them. The profile shows roughly 650,000 clones, 90% to 97% of them singletons. V dropped 5 bases and J dropped 4 bases, with 9 bases sitting between them. Germline CDR1 is MNHEY and CDR2 is SMNVEV (reference sequence). This CDR3 region has 13 residues. Regarding this clone: The sample has other DNA sequences that encode this CDR3 too.

The chain carries TRBV27 and TRBJ2-1; D remains ambiguous. Specimen: naive CD8+ T cells sorted from blood. This TCR was recovered from a woman aged 25 to 39 in good health. CDR3 amino acids: CASSPGLYNEQFF. The CDR3 DNA sequence: TGTGCCAGCAGTCCCGGTCTGTACAATGAGCAGTTCTTC.